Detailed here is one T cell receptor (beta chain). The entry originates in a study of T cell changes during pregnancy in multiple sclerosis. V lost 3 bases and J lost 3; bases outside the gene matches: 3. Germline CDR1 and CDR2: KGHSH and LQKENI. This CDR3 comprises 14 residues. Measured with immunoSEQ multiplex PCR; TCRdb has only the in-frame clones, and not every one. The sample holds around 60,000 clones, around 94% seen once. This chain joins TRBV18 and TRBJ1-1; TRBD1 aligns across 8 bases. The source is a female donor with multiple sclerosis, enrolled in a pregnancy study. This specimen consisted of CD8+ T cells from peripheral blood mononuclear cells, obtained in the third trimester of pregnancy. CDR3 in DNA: TGTGCCAGCTCACCGTTGACAGGGGACACTGAAGCTTTCTTT. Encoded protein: CASSPLTGDTEAFF.